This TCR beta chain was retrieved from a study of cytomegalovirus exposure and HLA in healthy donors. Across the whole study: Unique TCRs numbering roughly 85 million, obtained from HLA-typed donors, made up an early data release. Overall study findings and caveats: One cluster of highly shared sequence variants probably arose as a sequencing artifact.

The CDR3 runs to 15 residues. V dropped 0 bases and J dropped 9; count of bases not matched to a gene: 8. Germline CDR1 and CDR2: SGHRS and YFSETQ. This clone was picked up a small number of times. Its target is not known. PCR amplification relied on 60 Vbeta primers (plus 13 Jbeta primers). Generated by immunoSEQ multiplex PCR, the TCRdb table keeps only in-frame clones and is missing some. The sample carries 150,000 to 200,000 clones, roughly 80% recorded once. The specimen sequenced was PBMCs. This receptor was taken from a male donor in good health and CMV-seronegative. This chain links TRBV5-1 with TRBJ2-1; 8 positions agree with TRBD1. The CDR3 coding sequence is TGCGCCAGCAGCTTGGGTGGGACAGGACGGAGTGAGCAGTTCTTC. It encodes CASSLGGTGRSEQFF. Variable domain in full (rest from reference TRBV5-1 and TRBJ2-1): KAGVTQTPRYLIKTRGQQVTLSCSPISGHRSVSWYQQTPGQGLQFLFEYFSETQRNKGNFPGRFSGRQFSNSRSEMNVSTLELGDSALYLCASSLGGTGRSEQFFGPGTRLTVL.